Many counts were recorded for the clone carrying this T cell receptor beta chain. This entry is derived from a study of naive and memory T cell subsets. The CDR3 extends over 15 amino acids. CDR1 and CDR2 (germline): LGHDT, YNNKEL (reference sequence). V was clipped by 6 bases and J by 3 bases; unmatched bases: 6. A UMI-containing oligonucleotide was joined by 3' ligation to the TCR cDNA template. Four PCR rounds used nested alpha and beta constant region primers plus the SP2 primer. In TCRdb, the 5' RACE reads were re-called with MiXCR into one record per CDR3 protein. The table records approximately 58,000 distinct CDR3 sequences, around 7.7% of them present only once.

The chain recombines TRBV3-1 with TRBJ1-4; TRBD1 matches 8 bases. This TCR was sampled from a male donor in good health. The CDR3 DNA is TGTGCCAGCAGGAAACCAGGGGGCCCTAATGAAAAACTGTTTTTT. This sequence encodes CASRKPGGPNEKLFF.